The T cell receptor (beta chain) under discussion was sequenced for a study of shared clonotypes between healthy human individuals. Study background: The study drew on a couple of women and a few men aged 18 to 49 as donors.

V was cut by 2 bases and J by 2 bases, with 18 bases left in between. Germline V CDR1 and CDR2: GTSNPN, SVGIG (reference sequence). The CDR3 length is 16 residues. Each donor was a Caucasian adult residing in Nashville, Tennessee. Data came from immunoSEQ multiplex PCR; TCRdb stores just in-frame clones and leaves some out. The sample holds 300,000 to 400,000 clones, around 67% seen once. The chain employs TRBV30 and TRBJ2-5, with D perhaps assigned TRBD1 or TRBD2 (5 bases each). This clonotype originated in a man aged 30 to 39 in good health. Sequenced input: memory CD4+ T cells sorted from blood. Regarding subset: CD45RA-negative fraction. CDR3 in DNA: TGTGCCTGGAGTACGCCAGGGATGGGGGAACAAGAGACCCAGTACTTC. It is translated as CAWSTPGMGEQETQYF.